This TCR beta chain was captured by sequencing in a study of cytomegalovirus exposure and HLA in healthy donors. Trimming cost V 5 bases and J 9 bases; bases outside gene matches: 12. The CDR3 spans 15 residues. Per the germline V gene, CDR1 is SGHVS and CDR2 is FQNEAQ. PCR used 60 Vbeta primers and 13 Jbeta primers. Some clones are missing from TCRdb's copy, which holds only in-frame ones; the method was immunoSEQ multiplex PCR. This table holds roughly 48,000 clones, about 78% found once. The J gene is TRBJ1-5, the V gene TRBV7-8; TRBD1 aligns across 8 bases. The receptor comes from a woman aged 25 to 39 in good health and CMV-seronegative. Sequences were obtained from PBMCs. The CDR3: CASSPQGAQGGPQHF. The CDR3 nucleotides are TGTGCCAGCAGCCCTCAGGGGGCGCAAGGGGGGCCCCAGCATTTT. Full variable domain (remainder filled in from reference TRBV7-8 and TRBJ1-5): GAGVSQSPRYKVAKRGQDVALRCDPISGHVSLFWYQQALGQGPEFLTYFQNEAQLDKSGLPSDRFFAERPEGSVSTLKIQRTQQEDSAVYLCASSPQGAQGGPQHFGDGTRLSIL.